This record concerns one T cell receptor (beta chain) sequence. Its binding antigen is unknown. No base-level quality is on record; no much larger clone is a single base apart. Enrolling through a virtual design, the prospective study's participants ranged in age from roughly 18 to 89 years and lived across roughly 23 United States geographic areas. In the prospective study, participants were assigned to cohorts based on the clinical history participants reported in a screening survey and a study questionnaire. Exposed participants had been in contact, within 2 weeks of entering the study, with a person who had a PCR-confirmed or clinician-diagnosed case of COVID-19. In the prospective study, whole blood, serum and a nasopharyngeal or oropharyngeal swab were collected from each participant by mobile phlebotomists. Prospective study participants could optionally give additional blood draws and questionnaires over an approximately 2-month period. Before DNA extraction, blood samples from the prospective study were shipped at room temperature or frozen.

The data originate from a study of blood T cell repertoires in COVID-19 (dated by TCRdb to the early 2020s). Context from the whole study: The collaborator samples originated in the United States, Italy and Spain and spanned the acute and convalescent phases of COVID-19. The material from the prospective study consisted of cDNA or gDNA derived from T cells, B-cell-depleted T cells, or PBMCs. Deeply sampled blood TCRbeta repertoires from subjects exposed to, actively infected with, or recovered from COVID-19 were included in the dataset. The repertoires were released in a freely available public database intended as a resource for research on the immune response to SARS-CoV-2. The samples were drawn from two sources: the first 160 participants of the ongoing ImmuneRACE study, and over 1,000 subjects contributed by 6 global collaborators. Sample metadata almost always included a de-identified subject ID, COVID-19 status, age in years and sex. Where available, HLA class I and class II types were obtained from metadata supplied by the sample provider rather than from assay-based typing.

V is pared back by 5 bases and J by 3 bases, with 8 bases lying between the germline termini. The CDR3 runs 12 amino acids, cysteine and phenylalanine included. The read is trimmed to its CDR3 DNA, 36 bases read in frame from base 1. The immunoSEQ Assay, a bias-controlled multiplex PCR, was used to amplify TCRbeta CDR3 regions from genomic DNA. As for how the authors treated the data: The number of nucleated cells in each sample was estimated from the amplification of reference gene primers within the assay. Sequence reads were collapsed and filtered to measure the absolute abundance of every unique TCRbeta CDR3 rearrangement. For each sample, productive Simpson clonality was calculated as the square root of Simpson's diversity index across productive rearrangements. TCRdb limited this immuneACCESS table to in-frame rearrangements with V and J called. A share of clones is missing; checked studies link under half to unresolved V genes, and the rest is unexplained. From that table come the V and J calls and clone size; the DNA was used to work out D and trimming. This sample gives 210,000 or so clones in total; about 83% of them show up just once. Of the sample, approximately 4.8% falls within the top ten clones.

Results the study describes overall, beyond this receptor: The amount of clinical and demographic metadata varied by source and participant and was provided uncurated.

Input material: PBMCs or T cells enriched from blood (not recorded which). The TCR sequence derives from a woman aged 50 to 60 who had been exposed to COVID-19. The chain joins TRBV5-3 to TRBJ1-2, and TRBD1 may be the D gene, going by 5 matching bases. TRBV5-3 is designated an ORF whose function remains uncertain. This receptor carries the CDR3 CARSPGHYGYTF. The DNA reads as follows: TGTGCCAGAAGTCCAGGGCACTATGGCTACACCTTC.